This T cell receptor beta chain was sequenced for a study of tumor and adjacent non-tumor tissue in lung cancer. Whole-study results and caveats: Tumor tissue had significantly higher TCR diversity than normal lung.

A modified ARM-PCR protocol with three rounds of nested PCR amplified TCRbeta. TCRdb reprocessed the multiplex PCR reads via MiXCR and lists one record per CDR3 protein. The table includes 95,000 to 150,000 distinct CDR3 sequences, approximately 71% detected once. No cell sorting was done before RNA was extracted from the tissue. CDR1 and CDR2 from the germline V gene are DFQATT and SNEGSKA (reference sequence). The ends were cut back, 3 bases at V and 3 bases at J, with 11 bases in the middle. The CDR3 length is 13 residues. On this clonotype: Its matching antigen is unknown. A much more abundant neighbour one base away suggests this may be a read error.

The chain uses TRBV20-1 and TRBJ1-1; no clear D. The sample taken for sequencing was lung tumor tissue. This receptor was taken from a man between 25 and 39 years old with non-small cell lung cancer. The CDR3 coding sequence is TGCAGTGCTAGGGATACAGATGACACTGAAGCTTTCTTT. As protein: CSARDTDDTEAFF.